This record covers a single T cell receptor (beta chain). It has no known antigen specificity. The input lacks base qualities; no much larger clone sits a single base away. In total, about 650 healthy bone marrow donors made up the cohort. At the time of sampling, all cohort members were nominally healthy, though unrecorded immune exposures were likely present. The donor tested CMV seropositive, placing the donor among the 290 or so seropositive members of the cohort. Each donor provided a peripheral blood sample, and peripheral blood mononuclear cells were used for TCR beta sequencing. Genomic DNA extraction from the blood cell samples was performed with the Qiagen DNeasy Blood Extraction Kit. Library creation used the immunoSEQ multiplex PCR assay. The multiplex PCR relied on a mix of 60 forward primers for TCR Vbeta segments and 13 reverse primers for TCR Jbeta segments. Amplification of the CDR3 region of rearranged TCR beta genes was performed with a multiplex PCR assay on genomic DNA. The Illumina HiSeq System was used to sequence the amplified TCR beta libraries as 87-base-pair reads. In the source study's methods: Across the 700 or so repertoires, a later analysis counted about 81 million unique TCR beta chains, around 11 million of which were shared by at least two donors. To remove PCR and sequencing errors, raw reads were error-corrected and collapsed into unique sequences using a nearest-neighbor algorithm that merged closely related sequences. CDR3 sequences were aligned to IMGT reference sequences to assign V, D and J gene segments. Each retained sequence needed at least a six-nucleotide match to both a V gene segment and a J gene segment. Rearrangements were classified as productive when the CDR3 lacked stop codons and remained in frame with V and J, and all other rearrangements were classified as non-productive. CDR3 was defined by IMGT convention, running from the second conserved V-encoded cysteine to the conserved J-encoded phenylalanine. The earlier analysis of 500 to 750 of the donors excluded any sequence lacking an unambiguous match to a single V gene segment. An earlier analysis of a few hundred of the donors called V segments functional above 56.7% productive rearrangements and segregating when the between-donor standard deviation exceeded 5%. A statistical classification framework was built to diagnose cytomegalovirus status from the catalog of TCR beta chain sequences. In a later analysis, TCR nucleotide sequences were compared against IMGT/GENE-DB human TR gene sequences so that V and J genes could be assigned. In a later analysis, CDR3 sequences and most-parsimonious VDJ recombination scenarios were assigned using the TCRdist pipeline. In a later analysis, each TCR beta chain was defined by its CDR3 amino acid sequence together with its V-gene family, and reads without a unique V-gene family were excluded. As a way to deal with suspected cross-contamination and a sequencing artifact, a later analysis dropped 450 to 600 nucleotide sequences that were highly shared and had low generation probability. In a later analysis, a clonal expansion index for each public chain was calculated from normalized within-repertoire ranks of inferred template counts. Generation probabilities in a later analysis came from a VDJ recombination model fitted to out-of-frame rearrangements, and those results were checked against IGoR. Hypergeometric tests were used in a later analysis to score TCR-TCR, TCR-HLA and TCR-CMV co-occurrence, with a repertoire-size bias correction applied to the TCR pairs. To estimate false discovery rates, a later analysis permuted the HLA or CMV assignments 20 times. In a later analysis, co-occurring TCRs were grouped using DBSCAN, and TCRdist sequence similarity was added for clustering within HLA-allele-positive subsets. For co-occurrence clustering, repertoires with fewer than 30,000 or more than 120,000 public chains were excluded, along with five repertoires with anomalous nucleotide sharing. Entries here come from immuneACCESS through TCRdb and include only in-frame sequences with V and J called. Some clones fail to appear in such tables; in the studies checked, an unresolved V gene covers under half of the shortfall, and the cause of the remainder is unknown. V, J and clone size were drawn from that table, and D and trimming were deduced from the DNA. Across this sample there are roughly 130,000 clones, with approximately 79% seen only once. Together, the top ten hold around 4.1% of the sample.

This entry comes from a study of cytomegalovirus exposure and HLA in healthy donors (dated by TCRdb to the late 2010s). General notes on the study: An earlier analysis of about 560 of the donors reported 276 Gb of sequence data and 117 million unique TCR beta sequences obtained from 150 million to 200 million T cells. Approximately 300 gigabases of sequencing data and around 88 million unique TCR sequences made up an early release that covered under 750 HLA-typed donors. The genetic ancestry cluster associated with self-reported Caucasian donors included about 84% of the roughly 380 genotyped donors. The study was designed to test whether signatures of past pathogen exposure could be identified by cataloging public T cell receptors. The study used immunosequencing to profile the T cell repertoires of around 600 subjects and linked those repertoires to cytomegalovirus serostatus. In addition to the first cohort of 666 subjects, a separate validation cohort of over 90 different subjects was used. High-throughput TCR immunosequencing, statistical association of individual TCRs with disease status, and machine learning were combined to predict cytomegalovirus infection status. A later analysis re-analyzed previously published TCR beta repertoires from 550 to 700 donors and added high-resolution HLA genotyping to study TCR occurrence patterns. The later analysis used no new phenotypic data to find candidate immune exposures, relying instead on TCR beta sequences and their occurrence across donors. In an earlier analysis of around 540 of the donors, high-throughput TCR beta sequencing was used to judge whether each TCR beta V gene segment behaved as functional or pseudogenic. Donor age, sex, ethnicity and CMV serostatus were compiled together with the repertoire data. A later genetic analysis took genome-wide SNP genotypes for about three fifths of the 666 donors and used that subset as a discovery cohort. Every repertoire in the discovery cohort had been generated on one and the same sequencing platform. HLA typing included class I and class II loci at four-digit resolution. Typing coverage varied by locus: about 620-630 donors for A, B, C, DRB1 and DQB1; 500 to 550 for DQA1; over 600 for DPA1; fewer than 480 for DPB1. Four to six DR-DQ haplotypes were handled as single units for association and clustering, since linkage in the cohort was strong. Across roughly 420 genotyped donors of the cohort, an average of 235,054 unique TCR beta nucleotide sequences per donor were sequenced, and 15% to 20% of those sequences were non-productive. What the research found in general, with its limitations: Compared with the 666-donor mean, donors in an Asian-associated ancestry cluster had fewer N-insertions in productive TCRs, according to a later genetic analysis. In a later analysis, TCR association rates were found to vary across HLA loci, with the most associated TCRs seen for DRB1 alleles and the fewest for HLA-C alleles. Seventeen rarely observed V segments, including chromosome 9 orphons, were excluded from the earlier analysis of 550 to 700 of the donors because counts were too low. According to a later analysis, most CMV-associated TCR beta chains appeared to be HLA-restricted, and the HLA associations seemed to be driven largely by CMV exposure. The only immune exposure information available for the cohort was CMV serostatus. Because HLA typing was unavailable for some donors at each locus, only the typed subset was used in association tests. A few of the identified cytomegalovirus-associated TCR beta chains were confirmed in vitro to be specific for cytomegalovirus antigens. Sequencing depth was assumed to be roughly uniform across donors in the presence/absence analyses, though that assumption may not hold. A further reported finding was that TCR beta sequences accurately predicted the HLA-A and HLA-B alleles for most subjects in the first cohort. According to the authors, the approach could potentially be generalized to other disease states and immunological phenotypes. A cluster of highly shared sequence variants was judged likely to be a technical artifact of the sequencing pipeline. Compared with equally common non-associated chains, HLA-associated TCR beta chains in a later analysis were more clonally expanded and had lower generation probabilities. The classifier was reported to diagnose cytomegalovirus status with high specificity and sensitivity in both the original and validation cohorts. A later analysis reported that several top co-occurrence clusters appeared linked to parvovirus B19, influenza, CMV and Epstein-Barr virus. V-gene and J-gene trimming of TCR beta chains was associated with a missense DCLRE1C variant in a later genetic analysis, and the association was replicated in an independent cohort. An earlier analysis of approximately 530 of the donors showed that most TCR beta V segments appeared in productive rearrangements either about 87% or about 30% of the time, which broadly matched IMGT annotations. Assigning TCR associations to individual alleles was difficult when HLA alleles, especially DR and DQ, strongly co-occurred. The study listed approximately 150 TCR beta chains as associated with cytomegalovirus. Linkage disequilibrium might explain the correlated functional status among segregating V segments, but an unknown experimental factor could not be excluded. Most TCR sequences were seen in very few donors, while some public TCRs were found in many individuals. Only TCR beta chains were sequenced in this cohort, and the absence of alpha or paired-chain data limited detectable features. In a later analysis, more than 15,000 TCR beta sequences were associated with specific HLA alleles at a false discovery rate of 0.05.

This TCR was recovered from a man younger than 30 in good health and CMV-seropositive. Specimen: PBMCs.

The bases read TGTGCCAGCAGTTACGTCCGGGACACTGAGCAGTACTTC. This is translated as CASSYVRDTEQYF. Recombination joined TRBV6-5 with TRBJ2-7; a tentative D match to TRBD1 spans 6 bases. V gives up 2 bases and J gives up 7 bases, and the segment between their germline ends measures 12 bases. There are 13 amino acids in the CDR3, from cysteine to phenylalanine inclusive. Left in the record is the CDR3 DNA by itself, 39 bases read in frame from the first base. Taken from the germline V gene, the CDR1 and CDR2 loops are MNHEY and SVGAGI.